The present T cell receptor (beta chain) was sequenced within a study of OX40 agonist ivuxolimab in advanced cancers. Study outcomes and limitations: Circulating CD4+ and CD8+ T cells showed clonal expansion by week 6 at 0.1 to 3.0 mg/kg. Average numbers of expanded clones were greater in CD8+ T cells than in CD4+. Among the lowest peripheral clonal expansion occurred in 0.1-3.0 mg/kg partial responders.

A note on this clone: Its cognate antigen is unknown.

Deletions cut 8 bases from V and 1 base from J, with 10 bases between. Per germline, CDR1 LNHDA and CDR2 SQIVND (reference sequence). The CDR3 runs to 13 residues. Data came from immunoSEQ multiplex PCR; TCRdb stores just in-frame clones and leaves some out. The table lists under 95,000 clones, under 95% of them singletons. Patients were excluded for autoimmune disease history or systemic immunosuppression. This sequence joins TRBV19 and TRBJ2-3; D is unclear. This sequence was found in an adult with an advanced solid tumor such as melanoma, head and neck, liver or kidney cancer. The sample here was CD4+ or CD8+ T cells sorted from blood, taken in a trial of the OX40 agonist ivuxolimab. The CDR3 loop reads CASSNYRTDTQYF. In DNA, the CDR3 is TGTGCCAGTTCCAACTATCGCACAGATACGCAGTATTTT.